These 30 T cell receptor beta chains were all obtained from the same sample, sequenced in a study of CD4 T cells in relation to SARS-CoV-2 and coronaviruses. Some clones are missing from TCRdb's copy, which holds only in-frame ones; the method was immunoSEQ multiplex PCR. The data hold some 21,000 clones, with over 70% observed a single time. Before the COVID-19 pandemic, during about 2011-2019, CD4+ T cells were taken from unexposed donors. Isolation of CD4+ T cells took place after nine to ten days in culture. Which antigens these TCRs recognize remains unknown. Sample: CD4+ T cells from PBMCs, cultured in vitro. These receptors came from a human donor in good health.

The gene calls are TRBV6-6 and TRBJ2-3, with 7 nucleotides matching TRBD1. The CDR3 runs 15 residues. The germline gives CDR1 MNHNY, CDR2 SVGAGI (reference sequence). V was pared by 6 bases and J by 2 bases, with 8 bases of the junction left unmatched. In DNA form, the CDR3 reads TGTGCCAGCAGCATACAGGGGCCCTACACAGATACGCAGTATTTT. Its translation is CASSIQGPYTDTQYF.

V is TRBV21-1 and J is TRBJ2-7; TRBD2, as called in the table, went unchecked against the DNA. TRBV21-1 is described as a pseudogene. The length of the CDR3 is 15 residues. CDR3 region: CASSKEAGKVYEQYF. CDR3 coding DNA: TGTGCCAGCAGCAAAGAAGCGGGGAAGGTTTACGAGCAGTACTTC.

The V and J genes are TRBV14 and TRBJ2-2; D is unresolved. V was pared by 4 bases and J by 3 bases, with 12 bases between. Germline values: CDR1 SGHDN, CDR2 FVKESK. The CDR3 is 15 residues long. CDR3 sequence reads: CASSRDPGYTGELFF. The CDR3, as DNA: TGTGCCAGCAGCCGGGATCCAGGTTACACCGGGGAGCTGTTTTTT.

Only a few counts were recorded for this clone. The chain joins TRBV12-3 or TRBV12-4 to TRBJ1-1; tentatively, D is TRBD1 (5 bases). V was trimmed by 7 bases and J by 2 bases, leaving 11 bases between them. This CDR3 region has 13 residues. The CDR3 DNA follows: TGTGCCAGCACCCGGACAAGTAACACTGAAGCTTTCTTT. It is translated as CASTRTSNTEAFF.

J is TRBJ2-7 and V is TRBV9; TRBD2 aligns across 10 bases. CDR3 length: 15 residues. The germline V gene has CDR1 SGDLS and CDR2 YYNGEE. With V trimmed by 0 bases and J by 5 bases, 5 bases remained unmatched. DNA of the CDR3: TGTGCCAGCAGCGTAGGGGGGACTAGCGCCAACGAGCAGTACTTC. It translates to CASSVGGTSANEQYF.

V is TRBV7-9 and J is TRBJ1-1; D gene ambiguous. In germline, CDR1 is SEHNR, CDR2 FQNEAQ (reference sequence). This CDR3 region has 15 residues. V lost 1 base and J 0 bases, leaving 9 bases between the germline ends. CDR3 amino acids: CASSLGLGMNTEAFF. The CDR3 region has the DNA TGTGCCAGCAGCTTAGGATTAGGGATGAACACTGAAGCTTTCTTT.

The rearrangement joins TRBV5-1 to TRBJ2-1, with 15 positions matching TRBD2. The CDR3 runs to 17 residues. V dropped 4 bases and J dropped 6; count of bases not matched to a gene: 8. Germline V CDR1 and CDR2: SGHRS, YFSETQ. The CDR3 loop reads CASSRTSGRVVINEQFF. The CDR3 bases are TGCGCCAGCAGCCGGACTAGCGGGAGGGTAGTGATCAATGAGCAGTTCTTC.

The rearrangement joins TRBV5-4 to TRBJ1-2, with a weak D call TRBD1 (5 bases). The length of the CDR3 is 13 residues. Trimming removed 0 bases at V and 8 bases at J, with 11 bases between. Germline V gene lookup returns CDR1 SGHNT and CDR2 YYREEE (reference sequence). The CDR3 here is CASSLDRSGGYTF. The CDR3 DNA reads as TGTGCCAGCAGCTTGGACAGGAGTGGCGGCTACACCTTC.

The rearrangement links TRBV11-2 to TRBJ2-1, with D hard to call. Germline V gives CDR1 SGHAT, CDR2 FQNNGV. The length of the CDR3 is 14 residues. Trimming left V 5 bases short and J 1 base short, with 9 bases between. The CDR3 sequence: CASSRPFSYNEQFF. CDR3 nucleotides: TGTGCCAGCAGCCGACCTTTTTCCTACAATGAGCAGTTCTTC.

The chain has TRBV6-2 or TRBV6-3 and TRBJ1-1; TRBD1 might be the D (5 bases). Trimming took off 5 bases at V and 0 bases at J, with 13 bases between the two ends. CDR3 length equals 15 residues. Germline V lookup: CDR1 MNHEY, CDR2 SVGEGT. The CDR3 loop is CASSPDRSMNTEAFF. The CDR3 DNA reads as TGTGCCAGCAGTCCCGACAGAAGCATGAACACTGAAGCTTTCTTT.

This clone was found a few times. The chain is built from TRBV9 and TRBJ1-2; a possible D gene is TRBD1 (6 bases). V was shortened by 4 bases and J by 4 bases, with 14 bases between the two germline ends. Germline loops: CDR1 SGDLS, CDR2 YYNGEE. The length of the CDR3 is 14 residues. CDR3 DNA: TGTGCCAGCAGCCCCGGGACAAACGGCTATGGCTACACCTTC. This sequence encodes CASSPGTNGYGYTF.

This clone has only a few counts. The chain has TRBV6-6 and TRBJ1-4, with a weak D call TRBD1 (5 bases). Trimming pared 6 bases from V and 0 bases from J, leaving 14 bases between. The CDR3 totals 16 residues. Germline CDR1 and CDR2: MNHNY and SVGAGI (reference sequence). CDR3 nucleotides: TGTGCCAGCAGGGGAAGGGACCCTGCAACTAATGAAAAACTGTTTTTT. This codes for CASRGRDPATNEKLFF.

The rearrangement links TRBV11-2 to TRBJ1-3; the D gene is possibly TRBD1 (5 bases). V was trimmed by 5 bases and J by 0 bases, leaving 11 bases between them. Germline CDR1 SGHAT, CDR2 FQNNGV. This CDR3 is built from 15 residues. The chain's CDR3 is CASSPRTLSGNTIYF. The DNA of the CDR3 is TGTGCCAGCAGCCCCAGGACACTCTCTGGAAACACCATATATTTT.

J is TRBJ1-1 and V is TRBV9; D uncertain. V lost 4 bases and J lost 1, with 14 bases in between. This CDR3 comprises 15 residues. Germline V gene lookup returns CDR1 SGDLS and CDR2 YYNGEE. Here the CDR3 reads CASSPLGVTNTEAFF. Here the CDR3 DNA reads TGTGCCAGCAGCCCCCTCGGGGTTACGAACACTGAAGCTTTCTTT.

The rearrangement uses TRBV12-3 or TRBV12-4 and TRBJ2-3; unclear D gene. V lost 6 bases to trimming and J lost 1 base, with 2 bases between them. This CDR3 comprises 11 residues. The CDR3 region is CASRRTDTQYF. The CDR3 region has the DNA TGTGCCAGCAGACGCACAGATACGCAGTATTTT.

The chain combines TRBV27 with TRBJ1-2; D ambiguous. Per germline, CDR1 MNHEY and CDR2 SMNVEV (reference sequence). The CDR3 is made up of 15 amino acids. The V end lost 4 bases, the J end lost 2 bases, and 14 bases lay between the germline ends. The CDR3 reads CASSSLVGNNYGYTF. In nucleotides, the CDR3 is TGTGCCAGCAGTTCCTTGGTAGGCAACAACTATGGCTACACCTTC.

The chain joins TRBV19 to TRBJ2-4; TRBD1 matches at 7 bases. Germline assignment: CDR1 LNHDA and CDR2 SQIVND (reference sequence). The ends lost 9 bases at V and 3 bases at J; junction bases unmatched: 14. This CDR3 comprises 16 residues. CDR3 region: CASRRQGSRGKNIQYF. Here the CDR3 DNA reads TGTGCCAGCAGGAGACAGGGATCGAGGGGCAAAAACATTCAGTACTTC.

V and J are TRBV2 and TRBJ1-1, with D unresolved. Deletions cut 6 bases from V and 4 bases from J, with 12 bases between. Per germline, CDR1 SNHLY and CDR2 FYNNEI. CDR3 length: 13 residues. CDR3: CASRVGPGTEAFF. The CDR3 nucleotides read TGTGCCAGCAGGGTGGGTCCGGGCACTGAAGCTTTCTTT.

This rearrangement joins TRBV5-1 to TRBJ2-7, with unresolved D. V was trimmed by 5 bases and J by 3 bases, leaving 15 bases between them. Germline CDR1 reads SGHRS; CDR2 reads YFSETQ. This CDR3 region has 14 residues. The CDR3 is CASSSIGRIYEQYF. CDR3 nucleotide sequence: TGCGCCAGCAGTTCTATTGGACGGATCTACGAGCAGTACTTC.

The rearrangement uses TRBV15 and TRBJ1-2, with D maybe TRBD1 (5 bases). Germline V lookup: CDR1 LNHNV, CDR2 YYDKDF (reference sequence). This CDR3 has 14 residues. V lost 0 bases, J lost 8 bases, and 13 bases lay in between. In nucleotides, the CDR3 is TGTGCCACCAGCAGAGATCTCTTCGGGGACGGCTACACCTTC. It is translated as CATSRDLFGDGYTF.

This chain links TRBV7-6 with TRBJ1-5; no definite D call. V dropped 5 bases and J dropped 0 bases, with 20 bases sitting between them. Germline CDR1 SGHVS, CDR2 FNYEAQ. The CDR3 spans 18 residues. CDR3 DNA sequence: TGTGCCAGCAGCCCCTTTGGTGGCAGCAGACATAGCAATCAGCCCCAGCATTTT. This codes for CASSPFGGSRHSNQPQHF.

The chain uses TRBV15 and TRBJ2-5; 10 bases agree with TRBD1. The V and J ends lost 0 bases and 6 bases, in that order; junction bases with no gene match: 10. Germline lookup yields CDR1 LNHNV and CDR2 YYDKDF (reference sequence). CDR3 length equals 17 residues. CDR3 sequence: CATSRDRGTGVRQTQYF. The DNA for the CDR3 is TGTGCCACCAGCAGAGATAGGGGGACAGGGGTAAGGCAGACCCAGTACTTC. Based on the CDR3 plus reference TRBV15 and TRBJ2-5, the full variable domain is DAMVIQNPRYQVTQFGKPVTLSCSQTLNHNVMYWYQQKSSQAPKLLFHYYDKDFNNEADTPDNFQSRRPNTSFCFLDIRSPGLGDTAMYLCATSRDRGTGVRQTQYFGPGTRLLVL.

The DNA of the CDR3 is TGTGCCAGCAGCCAAGAGGGTACTAGCGGCTCCTACAATGAGCAGTTCTTC. Its translation is CASSQEGTSGSYNEQFF. This chain links TRBV4-2 with TRBJ2-1, with 8 positions matching TRBD2. The length of the CDR3 is 17 residues. V gave up 0 bases and J gave up 0 bases; unmatched junction bases: 4. Germline assignment: CDR1 LGHNA and CDR2 YNFKEQ.

This rearrangement joins TRBV24-1 to TRBJ2-1; 9 nucleotides align to TRBD2. This CDR3 comprises 17 residues. Germline V lookup: CDR1 KGHDR, CDR2 SFDVKD. The V gene end was trimmed by 1 base and the J gene end by 8 bases; junction bases not matched to a gene: 11. CDR3 nucleotide sequence: TGTGCCACCAGTGATTTTTCGGCGGGAGGGCCTGTGCATGAGCAGTTCTTC. Residues: CATSDFSAGGPVHEQFF.

In this sample, this clone turned up a few times. The genes are TRBV7-2 and TRBJ2-5; 8 nucleotides align to TRBD1. The germline V gene has CDR1 SGHTA and CDR2 FQGNSA. The CDR3 sequence is 15 residues long. J was trimmed by 5 bases and V by 7 bases; bases with no gene match: 12. This CDR3 is CASNDRGRSEETQYF. The CDR3 DNA is TGTGCCAGCAACGACAGGGGTCGGTCAGAGGAGACCCAGTACTTC. Together with reference TRBV7-2 and TRBJ2-5, the CDR3 gives the full variable domain: GAGVSQSPSNKVTEKGKDVELRCDPISGHTALYWYRQSLGQGLEFLIYFQGNSAPDKSGLPSDRFSAERTGGSVSTLTIQRTQQEDSAVYLCASNDRGRSEETQYFGPGTRLLVL.

DNA for the CDR3: TGTGCCAGCAGGCCGACAGGGGAGCAGGGCTACACCTTC. This codes for CASRPTGEQGYTF. V is TRBV6-5 and J is TRBJ1-2; 8 bases are shared with TRBD1. Trimming cost V 6 bases and J 8 bases; bases outside gene matches: 8. CDR3 length equals 13 residues. Germline V CDR1 and CDR2: MNHEY, SVGAGI.

The V call is TRBV3-1 (or the pseudogene TRBV3-2), the J call TRBJ2-1; D unclear. V lost 1 base, J lost 7 bases, and 5 bases lay in between. Germline CDR1 and CDR2: LGHDT and YNNKEL (reference sequence). This CDR3 is built from 12 residues. The CDR3 is CASSQGPNEQFF. CDR3 sequence (DNA): TGTGCCAGCAGCCAAGGTCCTAATGAGCAGTTCTTC.

The chain is built from TRBV11-2 and TRBJ2-3; 8 nucleotides agree with TRBD2. Germline V gives CDR1 SGHAT, CDR2 FQNNGV. The CDR3 covers 18 residues. J lost 1 base, V lost 3 bases, and 12 bases had no gene match. The CDR3 spells CASSFLVAGSGRTDTQYF. CDR3 sequence (DNA): TGTGCCAGCAGCTTTTTGGTAGCGGGATCGGGTCGCACAGATACGCAGTATTTT. Looking up the rest from reference TRBV11-2 and TRBJ2-3 gives the full variable domain: EAGVAQSPRYKIIEKRQSVAFWCNPISGHATLYWYQQILGQGPKLLIQFQNNGVVDDSQLPKDRFSAERLKGVDSTLKIQPAKLEDSAVYLCASSFLVAGSGRTDTQYFGPGTRLTVL.

The chain has TRBV6-4 and TRBJ2-1, with 10 bases identical to TRBD2. Trimming removed 0 bases from V and 4 bases from J; junction bases left unmatched: 0. Germline V gene data show CDR1 as MRHNA and CDR2 as SNTAGT. The CDR3 is made up of 15 amino acids. CDR3 in amino acids: CASSDSAGGYNEQFF. CDR3 nucleotides: TGTGCCAGCAGTGACTCAGCGGGAGGGTACAATGAGCAGTTCTTC.

The J gene is TRBJ2-6, the V gene TRBV25-1, with D perhaps TRBD1 or TRBD2 (7 bases each). The CDR3 is 18 residues long. The germline V and J ends were trimmed by 1 base and 2 bases, with 15 bases remaining between them. Germline CDR1 and CDR2: MGHDK and SYGVNS. The CDR3 region has the DNA TGTGCCAGCAGTGAATTTGGGAGGGGGCCAGCTGGGGCCAACGTCCTGACTTTC. Amino acids: CASSEFGRGPAGANVLTF.